The T cell receptor (beta chain) described here comes from a study of neoadjuvant nivolumab and ipilimumab in lung cancer. The CDR3 is 12 amino acids. V was trimmed by 6 bases and J by 4 bases, leaving 8 bases between them. Germline CDR1 MNHEY, CDR2 SMNVEV (reference sequence). The assay was immunoSEQ multiplex PCR, and TCRdb's table has in-frame clones only and misses some. The table includes about 6,500 clones, 65% to 85% detected once. The sequence was obtained from an adult with non-small cell lung cancer. The material sequenced was tumor tissue, taken after neoadjuvant nivolumab, alone or with ipilimumab, at or shortly before surgery. The rearrangement links TRBV27 to TRBJ2-3; the D gene is possibly TRBD1 (5 bases). The CDR3 DNA reads TGTGCCAGCAGCCCAGGGTCAGATACGCAGTATTTT. As protein: CASSPGSDTQYF.